This record looks at one T cell receptor (beta chain) sequence and its context. Germline values: CDR1 SGHRS, CDR2 YFSETQ. The germline V and J ends were trimmed by 2 bases and 4 bases, with 10 bases remaining between them. The CDR3 contains 14 residues. Per the original data handling: Reference gene primer amplification gave estimated nucleated cell counts. Measured with immunoSEQ multiplex PCR; TCRdb has only the in-frame clones, and not every one. From that table come the V and J calls and clone size; the DNA was used to work out D and trimming. Of some 41,000 clones listed, under 85% are singletons. The sample belongs to a study of blood T cell repertoires in COVID-19. Study background: Both acute and convalescent COVID-19 samples were obtained from the United States, Italy and Spain. T cells, B-cell-depleted T cells, or PBMCs supplied cDNA or gDNA.

The TCR was taken from a man older than 75 in a cohort sampled during active COVID-19. The chain uses TRBV5-1 and TRBJ1-5; D might be TRBD1 (5 bases). Sequenced material: peripheral blood. CDR3 nucleotides: TGCGCCAGCAGCTTCGATGGGGGGAATCAGCCCCAGCATTTT. It encodes CASSFDGGNQPQHF.